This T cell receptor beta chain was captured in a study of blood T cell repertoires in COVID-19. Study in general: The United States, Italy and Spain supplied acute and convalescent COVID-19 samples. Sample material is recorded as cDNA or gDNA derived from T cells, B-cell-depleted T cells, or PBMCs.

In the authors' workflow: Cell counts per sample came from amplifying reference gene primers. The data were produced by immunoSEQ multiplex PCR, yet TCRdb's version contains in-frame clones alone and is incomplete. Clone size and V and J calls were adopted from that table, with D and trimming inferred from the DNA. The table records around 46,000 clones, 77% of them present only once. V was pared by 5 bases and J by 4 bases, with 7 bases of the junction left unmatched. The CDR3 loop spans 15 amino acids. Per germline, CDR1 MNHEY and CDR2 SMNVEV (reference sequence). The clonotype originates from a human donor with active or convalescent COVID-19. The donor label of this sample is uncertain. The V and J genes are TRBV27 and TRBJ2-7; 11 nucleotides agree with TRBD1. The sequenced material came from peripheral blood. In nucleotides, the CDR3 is TGTGCCAGCAGTCTAAGAGGACAGGGGGCGTACGAGCAGTACTTC. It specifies CASSLRGQGAYEQYF.